This TCR beta chain was obtained from a study of cytomegalovirus exposure and HLA in healthy donors (dated by TCRdb to 2016 to 2017). In the study overall: An earlier analysis of some 550 of the donors reported about 250 Gb of sequence data and 100 million to 130 million unique TCR beta sequences from some 180 million T cells. An early release covering 550 to 700 HLA-typed donors comprised approximately 300 gigabases of sequencing data and approximately 80 million unique TCR sequences. Of the 300 to 400 genotyped donors, over 70% fell in the genetic ancestry cluster associated with self-reported Caucasian donors. The study aimed to test whether signatures of past pathogen exposure could be identified by cataloging public T cell receptors. The study profiled the T cell repertoires of more than 500 subjects by immunosequencing and related them to cytomegalovirus serostatus. A separate validation cohort of some 130 different subjects was used in addition to the roughly 620-subject first cohort. To predict cytomegalovirus infection status, the study combined high-throughput TCR immunosequencing, statistical association of individual TCRs with disease status, and machine learning. A later analysis re-analyzed previously published TCR beta repertoires from approximately 670 donors and added high-resolution HLA genotyping to study TCR occurrence patterns. Rather than drawing on any new phenotypic data, the later analysis identified candidate immune exposures from TCR beta sequences and the way those sequences occurred across donors. In an earlier analysis of 587 of the donors, high-throughput TCR beta sequencing was used to judge whether each TCR beta V gene segment behaved as functional or pseudogenic. Donor age, sex, ethnicity and CMV serostatus were compiled alongside the repertoire data. A later genetic analysis used genome-wide SNP genotypes for about 65% of the 666 donors, treating that subset as a discovery cohort. Every discovery cohort repertoire had been produced on one sequencing platform. Class I and class II HLA loci were covered by the typing at four-digit resolution. Typing coverage varied by locus: about 620-630 donors for A, B, C, DRB1 and DQB1; more than 500 for DQA1; over 600 for DPA1; more than 450 for DPB1. Four to six DR-DQ haplotypes were handled as single units for association and clustering because linkage in the cohort was strong. Among 300 to 500 genotyped donors of the cohort, an average of approximately 240,000 unique TCR beta nucleotide sequences was sequenced per donor, of which 15% to 20% were non-productive. What the authors observed across the whole study: In the study, approximately 160 TCR beta chains were listed as associated with cytomegalovirus. This cohort had only TCR beta chains sequenced, and the lack of alpha or paired-chain data limited which features could be detected. A later analysis associated approximately 17,000 TCR beta sequences with specific HLA alleles at a false discovery rate of 0.05. An association between a missense DCLRE1C variant and V-gene and J-gene trimming of TCR beta chains was found in a later genetic analysis and replicated in an independent cohort. In a later analysis, TCR association rates were found to vary across HLA loci, with the most associated TCRs seen for DRB1 alleles and the fewest for HLA-C alleles. Correlated functional status among segregating V segments might be attributable to linkage disequilibrium, but an unknown experimental factor could not be ruled out. Because counts were too low, 15 to 20 rarely observed V segments, including chromosome 9 orphons, were left out of the earlier analysis of 587 of the donors. For the cohort, immune exposure information was limited to CMV serostatus. A cluster of highly shared sequence variants was judged likely to be a technical artifact of the sequencing pipeline. In vitro tests confirmed that three of the cytomegalovirus-associated TCR beta chains recognize cytomegalovirus antigens. Because some donors lacked HLA typing at each locus, the association tests relied only on the typed subset. In an earlier analysis of fewer than 700 of the donors, most TCR beta V segments appeared in productive rearrangements about 87% or about 30% of the time, broadly matching IMGT annotations. The authors suggested that the approach could potentially be generalized to other disease states and immunological phenotypes. Most TCR sequences were observed very rarely across donors, whereas some public TCRs were present in many individuals. Some IMGT-functional V segments, including TRBV6-2 and TRBV6-3, could not be distinguished by the 87-base-pair reads and were therefore excluded. Assigning TCR associations to individual alleles was difficult when HLA alleles, especially DR and DQ, strongly co-occurred. A further reported finding was that TCR beta sequences accurately predicted the HLA-A and HLA-B alleles for most subjects in the first cohort. Cytomegalovirus status was reported to be diagnosed by the classifier with high specificity and sensitivity in both the original and validation cohorts. According to a later analysis, most CMV-associated TCR beta chains appeared to be HLA-restricted, and the HLA associations seemed to be driven largely by CMV exposure. Several of the top co-occurrence clusters appeared to be linked to parvovirus B19, influenza, CMV and Epstein-Barr virus, according to a later analysis. According to a later genetic analysis, donors in an Asian-associated ancestry cluster had fewer N-insertions in productive TCRs than the approximately 650-donor mean. The presence/absence analyses assumed that sequencing depth was roughly uniform across donors, and that assumption may not be true. In a later analysis, HLA-associated TCR beta chains showed more clonal expansion and lower generation probabilities than non-associated chains that were equally common.

The cohort comprised some 700 healthy bone marrow donors. At the time of sampling, all cohort members were nominally healthy, though unrecorded immune exposures were likely present. The donor tested CMV seronegative, placing the donor among the roughly 350 seronegative members of the cohort. Every donor gave a peripheral blood sample, and the peripheral blood mononuclear cells from that sample were used for TCR beta sequencing. Genomic DNA was extracted from the blood cell samples with the Qiagen DNeasy Blood Extraction Kit. The protocol used for the library was the immunoSEQ multiplex PCR assay. The multiplex PCR relied on a mix of 60 forward primers for TCR Vbeta segments and 13 reverse primers for TCR Jbeta segments. A multiplex PCR assay on genomic DNA amplified the CDR3 region of rearranged TCR beta genes. Amplified TCR beta libraries were sequenced as 87-base-pair reads on the Illumina HiSeq System. Per the source publication's procedure: A later analysis tallied around 87 million unique TCR beta chains across the 660 or so repertoires, and roughly 11 million of those chains were shared by two or more donors. To remove PCR and sequencing errors, raw reads were error-corrected and collapsed into unique sequences using a nearest-neighbor algorithm that merged closely related sequences. Alignment of CDR3 sequences to IMGT reference sequences was used to assign V, D and J gene segments. For a sequence to be retained, at least a six-nucleotide match to both a V gene segment and a J gene segment was required. Rearrangements were classified as productive when the CDR3 lacked stop codons and remained in frame with V and J, and all other rearrangements were classified as non-productive. CDR3 was defined according to IMGT convention as the region running from the second conserved V-encoded cysteine to the conserved J-encoded phenylalanine. In an earlier analysis of 587 of the donors, sequences lacking an unambiguous match to a single V gene segment were excluded. An earlier analysis of 550 to 650 of the donors classified V segments as functional when productive rearrangements were above 56.7% and as segregating when the standard deviation between donors was above 5%. A statistical classification framework was built to diagnose cytomegalovirus status from the catalog of TCR beta chain sequences. A later analysis assigned V and J genes by comparing TCR nucleotide sequences with IMGT/GENE-DB human TR gene sequences. Using the TCRdist pipeline, a later analysis assigned CDR3 sequences along with most-parsimonious VDJ recombination scenarios. In a later analysis, each TCR beta chain was defined by its CDR3 amino acid sequence together with its V-gene family, and reads without a unique V-gene family were excluded. To address suspected cross-contamination and a sequencing artifact, a later analysis removed over 500 highly shared, low-generation-probability nucleotide sequences. In a later analysis, a clonal expansion index for each public chain was calculated from normalized within-repertoire ranks of inferred template counts. A later analysis computed generation probabilities with a VDJ recombination model fitted to out-of-frame rearrangements, and checked the results against IGoR. In a later analysis, TCR-TCR, TCR-HLA and TCR-CMV co-occurrence was scored with hypergeometric tests, and a repertoire-size bias correction was applied to TCR pairs. In a later analysis, false discovery rates were estimated by permuting HLA or CMV assignments 20 times. In a later analysis, co-occurring TCRs were grouped using DBSCAN, with TCRdist sequence similarity added in when clustering inside HLA-allele-positive subsets. Repertoires with fewer than 30,000 or more than 120,000 public chains, plus five repertoires with anomalous nucleotide sharing, were excluded from co-occurrence clustering. Sourced from immuneACCESS, this table was stored by TCRdb with only in-frame sequences that have V and J called. A share of the clones is absent; for the studies checked, an unresolved V gene accounts for under half, and the remainder has no known explanation. V and J calls and clone size are as listed in that table; D and trimming were resolved from the DNA. The sample profile shows about 43,000 clones; 81% of them were found once. The ten largest clonotypes hold approximately 2.6% of the sample.

Looking up the germline V gene yields CDR1 SGHVS and CDR2 FQNEAQ. From the cysteine up to the phenylalanine, the CDR3 has a length of 13 residues. Of the read, only the CDR3 DNA is kept; its 39 bases are in frame from base 1. Compared with germline, V lacks 5 bases and J lacks 9 bases; bases without a gene match: 9. With respect to this clone: This receptor's antigen is unknown. No clone much larger than this one lies a single base away; base qualities are absent.

Source material: PBMCs. The V and J genes are TRBV7-8 and TRBJ2-7, with TRBD1 identical over 8 junction bases. The receptor comes from a man over 45 in good health and CMV-seronegative. The CDR3 is CASSPGQAARQYF. The sequenced DNA is TGTGCCAGCAGCCCGGGACAGGCAGCGCGGCAGTACTTC. The CDR3 plus the reference TRBV7-8 and TRBJ2-7 genes for the other parts give the full variable domain: GAGVSQSPRYKVAKRGQDVALRCDPISGHVSLFWYQQALGQGPEFLTYFQNEAQLDKSGLPSDRFFAERPEGSVSTLKIQRTQQEDSAVYLCASSPGQAARQYFGPGTRLTVT.